Many counts were recorded for the clone carrying this TCR beta chain. Per germline, CDR1 LGHDT and CDR2 YNNKEL (reference sequence). With V trimmed by 5 bases and J by 5 bases, 8 bases remained unmatched. This CDR3 is built from 15 residues. This specimen comes from a study of T cells in Graves' hyperthyroidism and ophthalmopathy. Study summary: At initial diagnosis, before any treatment had begun, peripheral blood was obtained.

Subjects aged 18 to 65 presented with newly diagnosed hyperthyroidism of less than 2 months' duration. Uncontrolled infection, other autoimmune disease, pregnancy or lactation disqualified patients from enrolment. When hyperthyroidism was first diagnosed, the blood sample was taken, preceding any ophthalmopathy symptoms. RNA transcripts were the template for amplifying TCR beta CDR3 regions. First-round RT-PCR of the TCR CDR3 relied on the HTBI primer set. TCRdb used MiXCR to reprocess the multiplex PCR reads, holding one entry per CDR3 protein. Altogether hundreds of thousands of distinct CDR3 sequences are present, roughly a sixth being singletons, with the ten largest covering 15% to 20%.

Sequencing was done on a sample of blood. The origin of this receptor is a woman between 50 and 59 years old with Graves' hyperthyroidism that later progressed to Graves' ophthalmopathy. The rearrangement joins TRBV3-1 to TRBJ2-7; 11 positions agree with TRBD2. The CDR3 sequence: CASSKLAGGHHEQYF. The CDR3 DNA is TGTGCCAGCAGCAAATTAGCGGGGGGGCACCACGAGCAGTACTTC.